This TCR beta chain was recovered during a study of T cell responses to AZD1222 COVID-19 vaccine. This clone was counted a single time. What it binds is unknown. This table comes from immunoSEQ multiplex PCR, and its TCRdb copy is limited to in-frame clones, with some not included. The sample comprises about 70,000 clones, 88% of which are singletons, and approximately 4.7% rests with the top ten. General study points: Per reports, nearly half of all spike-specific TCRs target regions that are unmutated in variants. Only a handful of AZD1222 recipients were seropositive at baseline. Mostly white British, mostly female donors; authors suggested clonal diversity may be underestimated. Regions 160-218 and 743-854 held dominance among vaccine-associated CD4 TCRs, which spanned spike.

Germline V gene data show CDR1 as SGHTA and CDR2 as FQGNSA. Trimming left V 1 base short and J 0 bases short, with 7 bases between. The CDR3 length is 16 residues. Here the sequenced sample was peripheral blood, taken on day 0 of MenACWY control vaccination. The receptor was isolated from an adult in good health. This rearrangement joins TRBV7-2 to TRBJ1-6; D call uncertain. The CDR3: CASSLVGSSYNSPLHF. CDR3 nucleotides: TGTGCCAGCAGCTTAGTAGGGAGCTCCTATAATTCACCCCTCCACTTT.